The entry below gives a single T cell receptor beta chain sequence along with its context. Germline CDR1 reads MGHRA; CDR2 reads YSYEKL. J was trimmed by 5 bases and V by 7 bases; bases with no gene match: 12. This CDR3 region has 16 residues. The source of the sample is a study of blood T cell repertoires in COVID-19. In the study overall: Samples came from the United States, Italy and Spain, spanning acute and convalescent COVID-19. Nucleic acid was either cDNA or gDNA, and it came from T cells, B-cell-depleted T cells, or PBMCs.

Authors' processing steps: Reference gene primer amplification gave nucleated cell count estimates. TCRdb's copy holds only in-frame clones and misses some; the assay was immunoSEQ multiplex PCR. Clonal size and the V and J genes are those of that table, whereas D and trimming came from the DNA. The repertoire holds roughly 380,000 clones, approximately 81% seen once, with around 3.4% in the top ten. This rearrangement joins TRBV4-1 to TRBJ2-3; 10 bases line up with TRBD2. Sequencing was performed on peripheral blood. This clonotype was sampled from a woman between 18 and 30 years old with acute or convalescent COVID-19. CDR3 amino acids: CASTRGLAGELDTQYF. The DNA of the CDR3 is TGCGCCAGCACCCGCGGGCTAGCGGGAGAATTAGATACGCAGTATTTT.